Included here is one TCR beta chain sequence, with context. In the authors' methods: Counts of nucleated cells, estimated from reference gene primer amplification, were obtained. TCRdb keeps only in-frame clones here, not all; method: immunoSEQ multiplex PCR. That table gives V, J and clone size, and the DNA gave D and trimming. The sample has about 170,000 clones, more than 75% seen once; the top ten hold more than 3%. This sample was taken from a study of blood T cell repertoires in COVID-19. As for the study in general: Collection of acute and convalescent COVID-19 samples took place in the United States, Italy and Spain. PBMCs, B-cell-depleted T cells, or T cells provided the cDNA or gDNA that made up the material.

V gave up 1 base and J gave up 7 bases, with 15 bases separating them. The CDR3 is 15 residues long. The germline CDR1 and CDR2 sequences are SGHRS and YFSETQ. This receptor was identified in a man between 65 and 80 years old with acute or convalescent COVID-19. The sequenced material came from peripheral blood. This rearrangement joins TRBV5-1 to TRBJ2-1; TRBD2 is a possible D gene (6 bases). The CDR3 protein is CASSLTGSIRNEQFF. As DNA, the CDR3 is TGCGCCAGCAGCTTGACCGGGAGTATAAGGAATGAGCAGTTCTTC.